The sequence of this TCR beta chain was determined in a study of T cell responses to AZD1222 COVID-19 vaccine (dated by TCRdb to about 2021). A note on the overall study: Because spike-specific TCR depth and breadth did not differ between the two schedules, AZD1222 recipients who got a second dose at roughly 4 weeks were pooled with those who got a second dose at roughly 12 weeks. Enrollment into the trials was organized by age into subgroups of 18-55, 56-69 and 70-plus years, and those subgroups contained approximately 160, 26 and 62 TCR-sequenced participants, respectively. A total of over 230 trial participants underwent TCR sequencing, of whom approximately 210 received two doses of AZD1222 and about 26 received two doses of the MenACWY control vaccine.

General findings and caveats noted by the study authors: The 56-69-year group was small, and its depth increase did not reach significance, likely because of low power. Conclusions about previously exposed vaccinees are limited because only a handful of AZD1222 recipients were SARS-CoV-2 seropositive at baseline. Vaccine-associated CD4 TCRs spanned the whole spike protein, with dominant responses in regions 160-218 and 743-854. After two AZD1222 doses, spike-specific TCR breadth and depth were significantly higher than at day 0 and than in MenACWY recipients. Nearly half of unique spike-specific TCRs reportedly recognized epitopes outside regions mutated in the B.1.351 and B.1.1.7 variants. Because no day 14 peak-response samples were available, repertoires were characterized only after the peak T cell response. Participants were mostly white British and included more females than males, and it was suggested by the authors that clonal diversity may have been underestimated.

The CDR3 regions of human TCRbeta chains were subjected to immunosequencing. In the original analysis: Repertoire TCRs were checked for matches against a reference library of SARS-CoV-2-specific TCRs that had been generated using the MIRA antigen-specificity platform. Breadth was defined as the fraction of unique TCRs that were SARS-CoV-2-associated. Depth was defined as the fraction of total T cells that were SARS-CoV-2-associated. Using the MIRA data, each spike-specific TCR was mapped to the spike region that the TCR reacts to and placed in a CD4 or CD8 class. Log10-transformed breadth and depth values were compared by one-way ANOVA with Sidak's multiple comparisons tests. The table comes from immuneACCESS by way of TCRdb, which keeps in-frame sequences with V and J called. Part of the clones is missing from these tables; in studies checked, under half for an unresolved V gene and the rest for unknown reasons. Clonal size and the V and J genes are those of that table, whereas D and trimming came from the DNA. The sample table lists roughly 100,000 clones, about 93% of them with a count of one. Jointly, the top ten make up around 5% of the sample.

Measured from the cysteine to the phenylalanine, the CDR3 is 18 residues long. CDR3 DNA is the only sequence kept; it has 54 bases, read in frame from the first base. From the germline V gene, CDR1 is MNHEY and CDR2 is SVGEGT. Trimming accounts for 4 bases at V and 7 bases at J, while the number of junction bases matched to no gene is 16. About this clone itself: Its recognized antigen is unknown. No base-level quality is on record; no much larger clone is a single base apart.

What this sample's time point label stands for: baseline before first vaccination. Vaccinee samples were obtained from the UK trials COV001 and COV002, which included a single-blind randomized controlled phase 2/3 trial of AZD1222 (ChAdOx1 nCoV-19) in healthy adults. For TCRbeta chain sequencing, PBMC samples were collected from trial participants at day 0 and at day 28 after the second dose. The receptor's source is an adult in good health. The sequencing used peripheral blood, collected on day 0 of AZD1222 vaccination. In this chain, TRBV6-2 or TRBV6-3 is recombined with TRBJ2-1, with 10 junctional bases fitting TRBD2. The sequence in DNA is TGTGCCAGCAGTTCCCTAGCGGGAGCGCGCAAGCCGCGGAATGAGCAGTTCTTC. The encoded protein is CASSSLAGARKPRNEQFF.